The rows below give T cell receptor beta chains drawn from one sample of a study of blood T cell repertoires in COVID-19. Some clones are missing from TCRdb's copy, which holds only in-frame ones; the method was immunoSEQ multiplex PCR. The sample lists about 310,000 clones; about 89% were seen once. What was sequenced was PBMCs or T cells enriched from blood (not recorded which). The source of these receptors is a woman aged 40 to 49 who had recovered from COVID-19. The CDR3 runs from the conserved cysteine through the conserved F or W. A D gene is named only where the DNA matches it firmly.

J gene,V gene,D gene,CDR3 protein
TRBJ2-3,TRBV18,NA,CASSSGLPNQDTQYF
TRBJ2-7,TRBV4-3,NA,CASSKGGYEQYF
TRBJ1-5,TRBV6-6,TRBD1,CASSPWTGYSNQPQHF
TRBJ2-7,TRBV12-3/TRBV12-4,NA,CASSFYSYEQYF
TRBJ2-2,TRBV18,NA,CASSGETQFTGELFF
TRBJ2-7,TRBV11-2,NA,CASSSVEGEQYF
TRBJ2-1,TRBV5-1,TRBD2,CASSLAGTSGTEQFF
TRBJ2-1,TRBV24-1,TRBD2,CATSDPGLAAVNEQFF
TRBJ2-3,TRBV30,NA,CAWSGVVTDTQYF
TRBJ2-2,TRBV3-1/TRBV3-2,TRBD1,CASSLDRATGELFF
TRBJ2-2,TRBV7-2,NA,CASSPHAGVNTGELFF
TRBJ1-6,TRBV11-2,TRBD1,CASRPRQGAYNSPLHF
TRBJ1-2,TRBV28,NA,CASSTHTWGYTF
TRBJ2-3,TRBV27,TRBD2,CASSPLAGGSDTQYF
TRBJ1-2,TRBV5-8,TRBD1,CASSVTGGTVYGYTF
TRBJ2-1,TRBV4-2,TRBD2,CASSPRASGVSSYNEQFF
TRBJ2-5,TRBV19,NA,CASSIEGGKTQYF
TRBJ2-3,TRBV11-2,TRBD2,CASSSWTSGYGDTQYF
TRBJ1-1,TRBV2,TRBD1,CASRGQGRTEAFF
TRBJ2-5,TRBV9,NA,CASSVEGQPQETQYF
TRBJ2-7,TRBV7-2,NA,CASSLRRSLGSYEQYF
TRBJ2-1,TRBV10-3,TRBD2,CATRVAGGNYEQFF
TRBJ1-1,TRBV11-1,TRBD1,CASSKGGQGNTEAFF
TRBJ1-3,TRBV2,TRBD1,CASSEGQARSGNTIYF
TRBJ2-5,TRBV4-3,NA,CASSPRAGAETQYF
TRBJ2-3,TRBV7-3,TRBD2,CASSHSGRGTDTQYF
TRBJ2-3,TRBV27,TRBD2,CASRRLARVADTQYF
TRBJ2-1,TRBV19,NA,CASSMFGVSYNEQFF
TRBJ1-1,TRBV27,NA,CASSPLRGAGTEAFF
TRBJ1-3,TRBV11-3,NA,CASSSGSSGNTIYF
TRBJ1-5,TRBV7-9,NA,CASSLGGQGNQPQHF
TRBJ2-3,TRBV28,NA,CAGQGFADTQYF